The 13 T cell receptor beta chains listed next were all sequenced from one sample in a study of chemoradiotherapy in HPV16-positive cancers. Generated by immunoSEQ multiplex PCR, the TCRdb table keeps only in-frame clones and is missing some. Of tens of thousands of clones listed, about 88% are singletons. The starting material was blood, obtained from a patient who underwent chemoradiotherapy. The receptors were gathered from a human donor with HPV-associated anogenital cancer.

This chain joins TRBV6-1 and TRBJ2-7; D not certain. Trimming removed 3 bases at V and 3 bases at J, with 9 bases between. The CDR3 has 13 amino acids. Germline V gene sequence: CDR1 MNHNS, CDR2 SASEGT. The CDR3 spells CASSDSPRYEQYF. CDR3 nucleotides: TGTGCCAGCAGTGACTCCCCCCGCTACGAGCAGTACTTC.

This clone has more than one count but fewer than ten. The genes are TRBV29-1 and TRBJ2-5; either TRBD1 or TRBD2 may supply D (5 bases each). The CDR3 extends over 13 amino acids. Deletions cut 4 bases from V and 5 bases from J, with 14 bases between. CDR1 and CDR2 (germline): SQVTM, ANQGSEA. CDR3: CSVAGPHPETQYF. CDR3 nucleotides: TGCAGCGTTGCGGGACCCCACCCCGAGACCCAGTACTTC.

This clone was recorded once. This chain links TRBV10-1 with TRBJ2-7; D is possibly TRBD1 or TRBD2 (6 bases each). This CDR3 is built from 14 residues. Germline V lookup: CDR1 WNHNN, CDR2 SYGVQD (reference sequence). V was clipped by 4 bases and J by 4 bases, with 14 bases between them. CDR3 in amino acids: CASSARGGYYEQYF. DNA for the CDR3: TGCGCCAGCAGTGCTAGAGGGGGGTATTACGAGCAGTACTTC.

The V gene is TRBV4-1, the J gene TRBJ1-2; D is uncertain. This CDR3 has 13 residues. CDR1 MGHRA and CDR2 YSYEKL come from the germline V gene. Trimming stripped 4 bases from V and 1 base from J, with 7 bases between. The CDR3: CASSRRDNYGYTF. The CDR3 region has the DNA TGCGCCAGCAGCCGGCGGGATAACTATGGCTACACCTTC.

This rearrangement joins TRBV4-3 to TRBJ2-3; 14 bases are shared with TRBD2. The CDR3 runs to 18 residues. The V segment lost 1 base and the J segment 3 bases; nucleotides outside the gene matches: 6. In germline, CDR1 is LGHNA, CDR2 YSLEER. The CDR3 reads CASSQVGLAGGRTDTQYF. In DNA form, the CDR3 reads TGCGCCAGCAGCCAAGTCGGACTAGCGGGAGGTAGGACAGATACGCAGTATTTT.

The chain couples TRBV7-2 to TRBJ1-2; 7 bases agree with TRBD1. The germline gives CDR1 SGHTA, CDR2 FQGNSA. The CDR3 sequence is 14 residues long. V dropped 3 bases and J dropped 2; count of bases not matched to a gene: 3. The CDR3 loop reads CASSFTTGNYGYTF. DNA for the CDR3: TGTGCCAGCAGCTTCACGACAGGGAACTATGGCTACACCTTC.

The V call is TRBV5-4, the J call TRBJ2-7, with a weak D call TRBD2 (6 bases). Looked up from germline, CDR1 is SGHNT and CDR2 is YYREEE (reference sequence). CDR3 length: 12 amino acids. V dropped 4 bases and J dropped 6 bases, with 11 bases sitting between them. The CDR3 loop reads CASSLSSAEQYF. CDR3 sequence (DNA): TGTGCCAGCAGCCTCTCTAGCGCCGAGCAGTACTTC.

In DNA form, the CDR3 reads TGTGCCAGCAGCCAGAACCCACCCGGGCTAGCGGACTACGAGCAGTACTTC. It translates to CASSQNPPGLADYEQYF. V is TRBV4-2 and J is TRBJ2-7, with 7 bases identical to TRBD2. CDR3 length: 17 residues. V trimming: 3 bases; J trimming: 3 bases; junction bases outside the gene matches: 14. Germline CDR1 is LGHNA and CDR2 is YNFKEQ.

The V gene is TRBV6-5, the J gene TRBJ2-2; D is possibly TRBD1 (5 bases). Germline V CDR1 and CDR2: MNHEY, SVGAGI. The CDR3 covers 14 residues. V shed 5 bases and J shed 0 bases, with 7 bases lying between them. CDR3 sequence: CASSRTTNTGELFF. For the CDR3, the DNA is TGTGCCAGCAGTAGGACAACGAACACCGGGGAGCTGTTTTTT.

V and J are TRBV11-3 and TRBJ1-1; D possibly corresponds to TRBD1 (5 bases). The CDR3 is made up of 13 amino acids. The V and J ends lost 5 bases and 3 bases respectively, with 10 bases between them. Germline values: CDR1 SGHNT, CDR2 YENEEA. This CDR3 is CASSQGADTEAFF. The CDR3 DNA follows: TGTGCCAGCAGCCAAGGGGCGGACACTGAAGCTTTCTTT. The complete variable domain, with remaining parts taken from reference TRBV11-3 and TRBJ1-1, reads EAGVVQSPRYKIIEKKQPVAFWCNPISGHNTLYWYLQNLGQGPELLIRYENEEAVDDSQLPKDRFSAERLKGVDSTLKIQPAELGDSAVYLCASSQGADTEAFFGQGTRLTVV.

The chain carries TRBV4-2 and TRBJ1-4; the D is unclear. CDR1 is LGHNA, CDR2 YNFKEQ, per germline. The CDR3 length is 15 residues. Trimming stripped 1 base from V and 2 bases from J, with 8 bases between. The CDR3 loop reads CASSQVSGTNEKLFF. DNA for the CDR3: TGTGCCAGCAGCCAAGTATCCGGGACTAATGAAAAACTGTTTTTT.

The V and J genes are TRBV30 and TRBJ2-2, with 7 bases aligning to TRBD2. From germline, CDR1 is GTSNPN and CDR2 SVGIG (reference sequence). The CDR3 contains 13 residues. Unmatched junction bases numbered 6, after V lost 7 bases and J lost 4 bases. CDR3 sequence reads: CASSGAVTGELFF. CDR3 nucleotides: TGTGCCTCCAGCGGGGCCGTCACCGGGGAGCTGTTTTTT.

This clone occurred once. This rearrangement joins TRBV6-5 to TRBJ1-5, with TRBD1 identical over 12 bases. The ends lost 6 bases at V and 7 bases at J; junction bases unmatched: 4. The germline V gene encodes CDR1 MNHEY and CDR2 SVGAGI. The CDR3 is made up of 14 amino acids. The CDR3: CASSGTGGWQPQHF. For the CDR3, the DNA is TGTGCCAGCAGCGGGACAGGGGGCTGGCAGCCCCAGCATTTT.